One sample yielded the 19 T cell receptor beta chains listed below, sequenced in a study of blood T cell repertoires in COVID-19. Produced via immunoSEQ multiplex PCR; TCRdb's table is partial and in-frame only. There are more than 200,000 clones in the sample; about 88% occur only once, and roughly 1.6% lies in the top ten. The sample was PBMCs or T cells enriched from blood (not recorded which). These receptors all stem from a woman in her 50s who had recovered from COVID-19.

V usage is TRBV27 and J usage is TRBJ1-5; the D gene is possibly TRBD1 (6 bases). Germline V gene data show CDR1 as MNHEY and CDR2 as SMNVEV (reference sequence). The CDR3 totals 15 residues. Trimming took off 8 bases at V and 3 bases at J, with 17 bases between the two ends. The CDR3 nucleotides are TGTGCCAGCCATAGTATCGGACAGCTCAATCAGCCCCAGCATTTT. Protein: CASHSIGQLNQPQHF.

This chain connects TRBV5-5 to TRBJ2-7; TRBD2 might be the D (7 bases). There are 14 residues in the CDR3. V was shortened by 7 bases and J by 2 bases, with 16 bases between the two germline ends. Germline V gene sequence: CDR1 SGHKS, CDR2 YYEKEE (reference sequence). CDR3 nucleotides: TGTGCCAGCGCAAATGGGGGGGCGGCCTACGAGCAGTACTTC. Translation gives CASANGGAAYEQYF.

This chain uses TRBV7-9 with TRBJ2-1, with 12 bases lining up with TRBD2. V lost 1 base and J lost 5; bases outside the gene matches: 9. Germline V CDR1 and CDR2: SEHNR, FQNEAQ (reference sequence). CDR3 length: 18 amino acids. CDR3: CASSLGNGLAGPNNEQFF. As DNA, the CDR3 is TGTGCCAGCAGCTTAGGTAATGGACTAGCGGGACCGAACAATGAGCAGTTCTTC.

V and J are TRBV5-4 and TRBJ2-7; 8 nucleotides agree with TRBD2. The germline CDR1 and CDR2 sequences are SGHNT and YYREEE (reference sequence). CDR3 length: 13 residues. V trimming: 4 bases; J trimming: 6 bases; junction bases outside the gene matches: 6. The CDR3: CASSRPGGGEQYF. The CDR3 DNA reads TGTGCCAGCAGCCGCCCCGGGGGGGGCGAGCAGTACTTC. Combining the CDR3 with reference TRBV5-4 and TRBJ2-7 gives the whole variable domain ETGVTQSPTHLIKTRGQQVTLRCSSQSGHNTVSWYQQALGQGPQFIFQYYREEENGRGNFPPRFSGLQFPNYSSELNVNALELDDSALYLCASSRPGGGEQYFGPGTRLTVT.

V and J are TRBV28 and TRBJ2-7; D gene uncertain. Germline V CDR1 and CDR2: MDHEN, SYDVKM. CDR3 length equals 14 residues. Trimming took off 8 bases at V and 0 bases at J, with 14 bases between the two ends. As DNA, the CDR3 is TGTGCCAGCGGCCTTCCCCCAAGCTCCTACGAGCAGTACTTC. Amino acid sequence: CASGLPPSSYEQYF.

This clone appeared a few times. Distinct nucleotide sequences in the sample also encode this CDR3. This sequence joins TRBV5-1 and TRBJ1-2, with D unclear. From germline, CDR1 is SGHRS and CDR2 YFSETQ. Trimming removed 4 bases at V and 5 bases at J, with 9 bases between. The CDR3 length is 12 residues. The CDR3 reads CASSPAGYGYTF. The CDR3 region has the DNA TGCGCCAGCAGCCCCGCCGGGTATGGCTACACCTTC.

This clone has a handful of counts. The CDR3 DNA reads as TGTGCCAGCAGCTTAACCGGTATGCCAGATACGCAGTATTTT. It is translated as CASSLTGMPDTQYF. The chain links TRBV11-3 to TRBJ2-3; D is undetermined. The V end lost 2 bases, the J end lost 4 bases, and 10 bases lay between the germline ends. The CDR3 extends over 14 amino acids. CDR1 and CDR2 from the germline V gene are SGHNT and YENEEA.

This rearrangement joins TRBV25-1 to TRBJ2-5; TRBD1 matches 9 bases. This CDR3 has 14 residues. Germline lookup yields CDR1 MGHDK and CDR2 SYGVNS. V trimming: 1 base; J trimming: 3 bases; junction bases outside the gene matches: 0. CDR3 in DNA: TGTGCCAGCAGTGAATGGGACAGGGAAGAGACCCAGTACTTC. Translated, it gives CASSEWDREETQYF.

This rearrangement joins TRBV6-2 or TRBV6-3 to TRBJ1-5; 10 nucleotides match TRBD1. The V and J ends lost 6 bases and 5 bases, in that order; junction bases with no gene match: 4. CDR1 and CDR2 (germline): MNHEY, SVGEGT. The CDR3 is made up of 14 amino acids. The CDR3 sequence: CASSKTGGDQPQHF. DNA of the CDR3: TGTGCCAGCAGCAAGACAGGGGGCGATCAGCCCCAGCATTTT.

This sequence joins TRBV28 and TRBJ1-2; 9 positions agree with TRBD1. The CDR3 contains 14 residues. The V and J ends lost 5 bases and 5 bases, in that order; junction bases with no gene match: 6. CDR1 is MDHEN, CDR2 SYDVKM, per germline. The CDR3 is CASSLQGARYGYTF. The CDR3 nucleotides read TGTGCCAGCAGTCTACAGGGGGCTCGGTATGGCTACACCTTC.

The CDR3 coding sequence is TGTGCCAGCAGCGTAGGCGCGGGAGCCGGGACCTACGAGCAGTACTTC. Encoded protein: CASSVGAGAGTYEQYF. This chain uses TRBV9 with TRBJ2-7, with 7 bases identical to TRBD2. The CDR3 spans 16 residues. CDR1 and CDR2 from the germline V gene are SGDLS and YYNGEE. With V trimmed by 0 bases and J by 2 bases, 8 bases remained unmatched. Based on the CDR3 plus reference TRBV9 and TRBJ2-7, the full variable domain is DSGVTQTPKHLITATGQRVTLRCSPRSGDLSVYWYQQSLDQGLQFLIQYYNGEERAKGNILERFSAQQFPDLHSELNLSSLELGDSALYFCASSVGAGAGTYEQYFGPGTRLTVT.

The genes are TRBV2 and TRBJ2-7; 12 nucleotides match TRBD2. With V trimmed by 7 bases and J by 4 bases, 11 bases remained unmatched. The CDR3 is made up of 16 amino acids. Germline V gene sequence: CDR1 SNHLY, CDR2 FYNNEI. CDR3 sequence: CASKAPLAGGEYEQYF. CDR3 nucleotides: TGTGCCAGCAAGGCCCCTCTAGCGGGAGGGGAATACGAGCAGTACTTC.

This sequence joins TRBV28 and TRBJ2-1; tentative D call: TRBD1 (6 bases). There are 12 residues in the CDR3. The germline V gene has CDR1 MDHEN and CDR2 SYDVKM. The germline V and J ends were trimmed by 9 bases and 1 base, with 7 bases remaining between them. The CDR3 nucleotides read TGTGCCAGTAGGGGGTCCTACAATGAGCAGTTCTTC. Protein sequence: CASRGSYNEQFF. The variable domain in full, with the rest retrieved from reference TRBV28 and TRBJ2-1, is DVKVTQSSRYLVKRTGEKVFLECVQDMDHENMFWYRQDPGLGLRLIYFSYDVKMKEKGDIPEGYSVSREKKERFSLILESASTNQTSMYLCASRGSYNEQFFGPGTRLTVL.

V gene TRBV18 combines with J gene TRBJ1-2; 9 bases fit TRBD1. In germline, CDR1 is KGHSH, CDR2 LQKENI. This CDR3 comprises 15 residues. V gave up 5 bases and J gave up 7 bases; unmatched junction bases: 11. The CDR3 loop reads CASSSSGTGIVGYTF. CDR3 DNA: TGTGCCAGCTCATCCTCCGGGACAGGGATCGTTGGCTACACCTTC.

The genes are TRBV5-1 and TRBJ2-1; 14 nucleotides agree with TRBD2. Germline V gene data show CDR1 as SGHRS and CDR2 as YFSETQ. The CDR3 runs to 19 residues. V shed 4 bases, J shed 1 base, and the junction held 10 bases outside the gene matches. The CDR3 region is CASSPTGTSGSRSYNEQFF. The CDR3 nucleotides are TGCGCCAGCAGCCCAACCGGGACTAGCGGGAGTAGGTCCTACAATGAGCAGTTCTTC.

The chain uses TRBV3-1 (or the pseudogene TRBV3-2) and TRBJ2-2, with a weak D call TRBD1 (7 bases). The germline V gene has CDR1 LGHDT and CDR2 YNNKEL (reference sequence). The CDR3 length is 16 residues. V was pared by 2 bases and J by 6 bases, with 16 bases between. DNA for the CDR3: TGTGCCAGCAGCCAACCCAGGGGGGCTGTATCCGGGGAGCTGTTTTTT. Translated: CASSQPRGAVSGELFF.

The chain links TRBV29-1 to TRBJ2-5; D may be TRBD2 (5 bases). Looked up from germline, CDR1 is SQVTM and CDR2 is ANQGSEA. V gave up 5 bases and J gave up 6 bases, with 10 bases separating them. This CDR3 contains 11 residues. This chain's CDR3 is CSVRGEQTQYF. As DNA, the CDR3 is TGCAGCGTTCGGGGAGAACAGACCCAGTACTTC.

Turning to this clone: Different DNA sequences within this sample yield the same CDR3. The chain carries TRBV7-3 and TRBJ1-1, with TRBD1 matching over 7 bases. J lost 2 bases, V lost 5 bases, and 5 bases had no gene match. Germline V CDR1 and CDR2: SGHTA, FQGTGA. CDR3 length: 14 residues. CDR3 in DNA: TGTGCCAGCAGCCTAGGACAGGCAAACACTGAAGCTTTCTTT. This codes for CASSLGQANTEAFF.

The rearrangement links TRBV7-9 to TRBJ1-3, with 9 bases fitting TRBD1. The CDR3 has 16 amino acids. Germline V CDR1 and CDR2: SEHNR, FQNEAQ (reference sequence). Trimming cost V 11 bases and J 0 bases; bases outside gene matches: 11. The CDR3 DNA sequence: TGTGCCGGTGGACCCGGGACAGGGAGCTCTGGAAACACCATATATTTT. Its protein is CAGGPGTGSSGNTIYF.